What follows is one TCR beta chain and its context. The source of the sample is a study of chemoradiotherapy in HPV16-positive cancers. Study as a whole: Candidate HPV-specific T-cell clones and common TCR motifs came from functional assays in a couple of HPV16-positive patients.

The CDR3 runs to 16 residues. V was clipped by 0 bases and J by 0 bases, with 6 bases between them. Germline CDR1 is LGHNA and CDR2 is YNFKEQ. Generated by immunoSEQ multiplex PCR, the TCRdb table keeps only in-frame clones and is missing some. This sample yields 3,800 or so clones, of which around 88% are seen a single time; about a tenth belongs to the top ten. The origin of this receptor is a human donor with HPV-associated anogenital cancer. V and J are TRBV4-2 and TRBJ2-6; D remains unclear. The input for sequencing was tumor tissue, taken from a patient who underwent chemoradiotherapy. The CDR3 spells CASSQDGSSGANVLTF. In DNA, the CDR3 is TGTGCCAGCAGCCAAGACGGCAGCTCTGGGGCCAACGTCCTGACTTTC.